The clone carrying this T cell receptor (beta chain) was recorded at least ten times. These data originate in a study of T cells in Graves' hyperthyroidism and ophthalmopathy. Researchers amplified the TCR beta CDR3 regions from RNA transcripts. HTBI primers were the set used in a first-round RT-PCR of the TCR CDR3. TCRdb re-derived calls from the multiplex PCR reads in MiXCR, one entry per CDR3 protein. The sample carries approximately 620,000 distinct CDR3 sequences, approximately 15% recorded once. Unmatched junction bases numbered 3, after V lost 4 bases and J lost 0 bases. Germline-derived CDR1 and CDR2 are SGHRS and YFSETQ. The CDR3 is 15 amino acids.

Sequencing input: blood. The clonotype comes from a woman aged 40 to 49 with Graves' ophthalmopathy. The chain combines TRBV5-1 with TRBJ2-1; 8 bases align to TRBD1. The CDR3 bases are TGCGCCAGCAGCAACGGACAGGGCTCCTACAATGAGCAGTTCTTC. Its translation: CASSNGQGSYNEQFF.